These 26 T cell receptor beta chains were all obtained from the same sample, sequenced in a study of blood T cell repertoires in COVID-19 (dated by TCRdb to 2019 to 2021). The method behind the library was the immunoSEQ multiplex PCR assay. TCRdb limited this immuneACCESS table to in-frame rearrangements with V and J called. A share of clones is missing; checked studies link under half to unresolved V genes, and the rest is unexplained. Present in this sample are more than 150,000 clones, about 84% of which were seen just once. The ten largest clones add up to more than 5.5% of the sample. Source material: peripheral blood. These receptors originate from a human donor in a cohort sampled during active COVID-19.

V and J are TRBV6-5 and TRBJ2-7, with 7 bases matching TRBD2. CDR1 is MNHEY, CDR2 SVGAGI, per germline. J was trimmed by 0 bases and V by 0 bases; bases with no gene match: 5. This CDR3 is built from 16 residues. CDR3 in amino acids: CASSYSSLAVSYEQYF. CDR3 coding DNA: TGTGCCAGCAGTTACTCGTCGCTAGCGGTCTCCTACGAGCAGTACTTC.

The chain links TRBV11-3 to TRBJ2-1; D remains unclear. The germline V and J ends were trimmed by 5 bases and 4 bases, with 15 bases remaining between them. Germline values: CDR1 SGHNT, CDR2 YENEEA. The CDR3 is 15 amino acids. The CDR3 nucleotides are TGTGCCAGCAGCCCCGGTCGGGTGGGTTACAATGAGCAGTTCTTC. Its protein product is CASSPGRVGYNEQFF.

In its sample, this clone was seen once. CDR3 sequence: CASTRLGSESPLHF. Written as DNA, the CDR3 is TGCGCCAGCACCCGGTTGGGGAGTGAGTCACCCCTCCACTTT. This chain links TRBV5-1 with TRBJ1-6; D uncertain. This CDR3 is 14 amino acids long. Germline CDR1 reads SGHRS; CDR2 reads YFSETQ. Trimming stripped 6 bases from V and 10 bases from J, with 17 bases between.

J is TRBJ2-1 and V is TRBV5-4; tentatively, D is TRBD2 (6 bases). The CDR3 is made up of 14 amino acids. V lost 0 bases, J lost 6 bases, and 10 bases lay in between. Germline-derived CDR1 and CDR2 are SGHNT and YYREEE (reference sequence). CDR3 bases: TGTGCCAGCAGCTTGGGGGGCGGGGTCAATGAGCAGTTCTTC. Translating it yields CASSLGGGVNEQFF.

The chain combines TRBV13 with TRBJ2-1; 12 positions agree with TRBD2. The ends lost 5 bases at V and 10 bases at J; junction bases unmatched: 9. The CDR3 sequence is 15 residues long. Germline CDR1 is PRHDT and CDR2 is FYEKMQ (reference sequence). In nucleotides, the CDR3 is TGTGCCAGCAGCCAACTAGCGGGGGGCCCGCGGGAGCAGTTCTTC. As protein: CASSQLAGGPREQFF.

The J gene is TRBJ2-2, the V gene TRBV5-1; 8 bases fit TRBD2. This CDR3 has 16 residues. After removal of 6 bases from V and 1 base from J, the junction contained 8 bases not matched to a gene. The germline CDR1 and CDR2 sequences are SGHRS and YFSETQ. The CDR3 DNA reads TGCGCCAGCAAGCCCCGGACTAGCATGAACACCGGGGAGCTGTTTTTT. Its protein is CASKPRTSMNTGELFF.

The V gene is TRBV6-6, the J gene TRBJ1-2, with a weak D call TRBD1 (6 bases). Germline V gene sequence: CDR1 MNHNY, CDR2 SVGAGI (reference sequence). Trimming removed 5 bases at V and 5 bases at J, with 12 bases between. The CDR3 covers 13 residues. The CDR3 coding sequence is TGTGCCAGCAGTACAGCAGGGGCGTATGGCTACACCTTC. It yields the protein CASSTAGAYGYTF.

This clone has a single count. The J gene is TRBJ2-5, the V gene TRBV2; no firm D call. Trimming took 2 bases from V and 1 from J, leaving 5 bases between them. Germline CDR1 SNHLY, CDR2 FYNNEI. The CDR3 has 13 residues. CDR3 sequence: CASSEMAQETQYF. The DNA for the CDR3 is TGTGCCAGCAGTGAAATGGCCCAAGAGACCCAGTACTTC.

The chain couples TRBV2 to TRBJ2-3, with D perhaps TRBD1 (6 bases). The CDR3 sequence is 15 residues long. The germline V and J ends were trimmed by 5 bases and 2 bases, with 14 bases remaining between them. Looked up from germline, CDR1 is SNHLY and CDR2 is FYNNEI. The CDR3 sequence: CASSKDSSYTDTQYF. CDR3 nucleotides: TGTGCCAGCAGTAAGGACAGCAGTTACACAGATACGCAGTATTTT.

The chain links TRBV4-2 to TRBJ2-1; TRBD2 matches at 11 bases. J was trimmed by 7 bases and V by 4 bases; bases with no gene match: 6. The CDR3 runs 15 residues. The germline V gene encodes CDR1 LGHNA and CDR2 YNFKEQ. The CDR3 nucleotides are TGTGCCAGCAGCCCAGGGACTAGCGGCTTTAATGAGCAGTTCTTC. Translation gives CASSPGTSGFNEQFF.

This CDR3 reads CASSQDASTDTQYF. CDR3 sequence (DNA): TGTGCCAGCAGCCAAGATGCTAGTACAGATACGCAGTATTTT. The V and J genes are TRBV3-1 (or the pseudogene TRBV3-2) and TRBJ2-3; D not resolved. The V end was cut by 0 bases, the J end by 3 bases, with 7 bases between. This CDR3 spans 14 amino acids. Germline-derived CDR1 and CDR2 are LGHDT and YNNKEL (reference sequence).

This clone has a handful of counts. The chain carries TRBV7-2 and TRBJ2-3; 7 bases map to TRBD2. This CDR3 has 16 amino acids. The ends lost 1 base at V and 5 bases at J; junction bases unmatched: 9. Germline V CDR1 and CDR2: SGHTA, FQGNSA. CDR3 DNA: TGTGCCAGCAGCTTAGGGGTTAAACCGGGGGGAGATACGCAGTATTTT. Amino acids: CASSLGVKPGGDTQYF.

This clone turned up a few times. The V and J genes are TRBV21-1 and TRBJ2-5; no check of the table's D call, TRBD1, against the DNA was made. TRBV21-1 is deemed a pseudogene. CDR3 length equals 20 residues. Here the CDR3 reads CASSKEPPTQGQGTQETQYF. The CDR3 nucleotides read TGTGCCAGCAGCAAAGAACCGCCCACCCAGGGACAGGGGACACAAGAGACCCAGTACTTC.

The rearrangement uses TRBV15 and TRBJ1-2; TRBD1 is a possible D gene (5 bases). CDR3 length equals 13 residues. Between the trimmed V and J ends, which lost 7 bases and 7 bases, there was a span of 16 bases. Germline assignment: CDR1 LNHNV and CDR2 YYDKDF (reference sequence). CDR3: CATTAGGATGYTF. The CDR3 coding sequence is TGTGCCACCACCGCGGGAGGGGCGACTGGCTACACCTTC.

The chain is built from TRBV5-1 and TRBJ2-5; TRBD2 matches 10 bases. The trim removed 0 bases at V and 3 bases at J, leaving 5 bases unmatched. This CDR3 is 16 amino acids long. Germline V gene data show CDR1 as SGHRS and CDR2 as YFSETQ. CDR3 protein: CASSLEPGLAKETQYF. For the CDR3, the DNA is TGCGCCAGCAGCTTGGAGCCGGGACTAGCGAAAGAGACCCAGTACTTC.

In DNA, the CDR3 is TGTGCCAGCAGCCTTTTCCGGGGGGACTATGGCTACACCTTC. Its protein is CASSLFRGDYGYTF. The rearrangement uses TRBV3-1 (or the pseudogene TRBV3-2) and TRBJ1-2, with D possibly being TRBD1 (5 bases). The CDR3 has 14 residues. V lost 4 bases, J lost 3 bases, and 12 bases lay in between. Germline assignment: CDR1 LGHDT and CDR2 YNNKEL (reference sequence).

The chain employs TRBV6-5 and TRBJ1-5; a weak D match, TRBD1 (5 bases). The germline V gene encodes CDR1 MNHEY and CDR2 SVGAGI. The CDR3 has 12 residues. V lost 7 bases and J lost 7, with 11 bases in between. The CDR3 here is CASIGGGQPQHF. In DNA, the CDR3 is TGTGCCAGCATCGGGGGGGGGCAGCCCCAGCATTTT.

This chain links TRBV6-6 with TRBJ1-1; 7 positions match TRBD1. V gave up 2 bases and J gave up 3 bases; unmatched junction bases: 3. CDR3 length: 14 amino acids. Germline CDR1 and CDR2: MNHNY and SVGAGI (reference sequence). The CDR3 nucleotides read TGTGCCAGCAGTTACGAGGGGGCGTACACTGAAGCTTTCTTT. Its translation: CASSYEGAYTEAFF.

The genes are TRBV6-5 and TRBJ2-7, with a tentative D call TRBD1 (5 bases). V lost 6 bases to trimming and J lost 6 bases, with 6 bases between them. The CDR3 is made up of 10 amino acids. The V gene's germline CDR1 is MNHEY and CDR2 SVGAGI. In DNA, the CDR3 is TGTGCCAGCAGACAGGTCGAGCAGTACTTC. The encoded protein is CASRQVEQYF.

The chain combines TRBV6-5 with TRBJ1-2; D is undetermined. Trimming took 5 bases from V and 7 from J, leaving 17 bases between them. Germline V lookup: CDR1 MNHEY, CDR2 SVGAGI. CDR3 length equals 14 residues. The CDR3 nucleotides are TGTGCCAGCAGTCAGCGTATGGAGGTCGTTGGCTACACCTTC. Translated: CASSQRMEVVGYTF.

The rearrangement uses TRBV19 and TRBJ1-5, with D possibly being TRBD1 (5 bases). The CDR3 totals 14 residues. CDR1 is LNHDA, CDR2 SQIVND, per germline (reference sequence). V was trimmed by 5 bases and J by 3 bases, leaving 11 bases between them. The CDR3 DNA sequence: TGTGCCAGTAGTCCAGGACACGTCAATCAGCCCCAGCATTTT. It specifies CASSPGHVNQPQHF. The full variable domain, completed using reference TRBV19 and TRBJ1-5, is DGGITQSPKYLFRKEGQNVTLSCEQNLNHDAMYWYRQDPGQGLRLIYYSQIVNDFQKGDIAEGYSVSREKKESFPLTVTSAQKNPTAFYLCASSPGHVNQPQHFGDGTRLSIL.

The rearrangement uses TRBV19 and TRBJ1-6; D is unclear. The CDR3 is 16 residues long. Germline assignment: CDR1 LNHDA and CDR2 SQIVND (reference sequence). Trimming pared 7 bases from V and 3 bases from J, leaving 16 bases between. The CDR3, as DNA: TGTGCCAGTATGGGCGTCGTAAGTGGCTATAATTCACCCCTCCACTTT. Translated: CASMGVVSGYNSPLHF. Based on the CDR3 plus reference TRBV19 and TRBJ1-6, the full variable domain is DGGITQSPKYLFRKEGQNVTLSCEQNLNHDAMYWYRQDPGQGLRLIYYSQIVNDFQKGDIAEGYSVSREKKESFPLTVTSAQKNPTAFYLCASMGVVSGYNSPLHFGNGTRLTVT.

The chain couples TRBV5-4 to TRBJ2-7; 11 bases fit TRBD1. V lost 4 bases to trimming and J lost 3 bases; unmatched junction nucleotides: 3. Looked up from germline, CDR1 is SGHNT and CDR2 is YYREEE (reference sequence). The CDR3 consists of 14 residues. The CDR3 sequence is CASSPGTGGYEQYF. DNA for the CDR3: TGTGCCAGCAGCCCCGGGACAGGGGGCTACGAGCAGTACTTC.

The J gene is TRBJ1-3, the V gene TRBV6-7; 10 nucleotides match TRBD1. TRBV6-7 is classed as an ORF, of uncertain function. CDR3 length: 15 residues. V trimming: 9 bases; J trimming: 15 bases; junction bases outside the gene matches: 20. CDR3 DNA: TGTGCCAGTAAACAGACGACAGGGGGCCCAAACAGGGGATATTTT. Translating it yields CASKQTTGGPNRGYF.

The V call is TRBV12-5, the J call TRBJ1-4; tentative D call: TRBD1 (5 bases). Germline V gives CDR1 LGHNT, CDR2 FRNRAP. This CDR3 comprises 14 residues. V lost 2 bases and J 8 bases, leaving 12 bases between the germline ends. As DNA, the CDR3 is TGTGCTAGTGGTTTGCGGCAGGGTGTGGAAAAACTGTTTTTT. It specifies CASGLRQGVEKLFF.

The chain couples TRBV11-2 to TRBJ2-7, with 8 bases lining up with TRBD2. CDR3 length equals 15 residues. The J segment lost 0 bases and the V segment lost 7 bases, leaving 8 bases of the junction unmatched. CDR1 and CDR2 (germline): SGHAT, FQNNGV. DNA of the CDR3: TGTGCCAGCACTCCCCGGGGGGGGAGCTCCTACGAGCAGTACTTC. This translates into CASTPRGGSSYEQYF.